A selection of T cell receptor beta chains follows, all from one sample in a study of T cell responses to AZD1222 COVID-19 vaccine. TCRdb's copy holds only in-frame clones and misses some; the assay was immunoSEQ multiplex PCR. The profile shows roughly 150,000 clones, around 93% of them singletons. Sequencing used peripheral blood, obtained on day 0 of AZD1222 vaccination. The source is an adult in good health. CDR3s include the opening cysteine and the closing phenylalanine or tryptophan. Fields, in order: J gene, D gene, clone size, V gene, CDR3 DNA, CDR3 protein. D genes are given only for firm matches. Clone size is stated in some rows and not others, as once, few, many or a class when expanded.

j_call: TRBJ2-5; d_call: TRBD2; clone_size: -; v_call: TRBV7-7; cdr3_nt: TGTGCCAGCAGCCTTGGAGCGGGGGGGCTCCAAGAGACCCAGTACTTC; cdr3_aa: CASSLGAGGLQETQYF
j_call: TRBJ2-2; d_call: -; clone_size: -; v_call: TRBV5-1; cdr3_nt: TGCGCCAGCAGCTTTAAGGAAAGCGGCACCGGGGAGCTGTTTTTT; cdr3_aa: CASSFKESGTGELFF
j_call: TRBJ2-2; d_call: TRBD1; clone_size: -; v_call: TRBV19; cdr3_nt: TGTGCCAGTAGAACGCCGGGACAGAGGAACACCGGGGAGCTGTTTTTT; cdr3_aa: CASRTPGQRNTGELFF
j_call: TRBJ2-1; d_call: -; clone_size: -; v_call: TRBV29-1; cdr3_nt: TGCAGCATAACTAAGTCCGAGCGGGTGTACAATGAGCAGTTCTTC; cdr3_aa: CSITKSERVYNEQFF
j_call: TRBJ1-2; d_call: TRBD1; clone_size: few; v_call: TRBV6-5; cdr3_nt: TGTGCCAGCAGACTGGGACAGTTCACAGGCTACACCTTC; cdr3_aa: CASRLGQFTGYTF
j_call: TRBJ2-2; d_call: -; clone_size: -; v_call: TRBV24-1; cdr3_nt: TGTGCCACCAGTGCCGAGACGCTAAACACCGGGGAGCTGTTTTTT; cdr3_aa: CATSAETLNTGELFF
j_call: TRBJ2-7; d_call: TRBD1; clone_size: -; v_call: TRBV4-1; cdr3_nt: TGCGCCAGCAGCCAAGATTCGGCCTGGACAGGGCCTGAGGAGCAGTACTTC; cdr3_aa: CASSQDSAWTGPEEQYF
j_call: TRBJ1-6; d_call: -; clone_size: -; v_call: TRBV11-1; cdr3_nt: TGTGCCAGCAGCTGGGGGACCAACCCTTCACCCCTCCACTTT; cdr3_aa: CASSWGTNPSPLHF
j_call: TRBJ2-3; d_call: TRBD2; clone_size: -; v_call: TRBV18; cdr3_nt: TGTGCCAGCTCACCGGTCGGGGTCGGGGGACTAGCAAGGGCAGATACGCAGTATTTT; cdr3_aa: CASSPVGVGGLARADTQYF
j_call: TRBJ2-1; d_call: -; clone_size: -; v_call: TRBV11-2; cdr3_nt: TGTGCCAGCAGCGACCTAATCTACAATGAGCAGTTCTTC; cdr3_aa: CASSDLIYNEQFF
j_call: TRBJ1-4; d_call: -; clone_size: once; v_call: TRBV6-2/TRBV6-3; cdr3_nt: TGTGCCAGCAGTTACGCTGGCAGGAGAAATTTTGCAACTAATGAAAAACTGTTTTTT; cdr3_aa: CASSYAGRRNFATNEKLFF
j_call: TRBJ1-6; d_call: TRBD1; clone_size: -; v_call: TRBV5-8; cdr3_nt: TGTGCCAGCAGCTTTAGTGGGGACAGGGGGTCACCCCTCCACTTT; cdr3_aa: CASSFSGDRGSPLHF
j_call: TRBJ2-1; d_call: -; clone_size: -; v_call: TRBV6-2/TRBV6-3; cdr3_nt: TGTGCCAGCAGTTACTCGAGAGGCCCCTTGGGGGATGAGCAGTTCTTC; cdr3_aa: CASSYSRGPLGDEQFF
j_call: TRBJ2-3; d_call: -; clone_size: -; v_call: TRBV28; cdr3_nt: TGTGCCAGCCTAGGATCCAACAATTCGACGCAGTATTTT; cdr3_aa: CASLGSNNSTQYF
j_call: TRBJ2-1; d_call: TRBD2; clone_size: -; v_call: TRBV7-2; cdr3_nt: TGTGCCAGCAGCTCTGGCGGGGGTTGGGAGCAGTTCTTC; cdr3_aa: CASSSGGGWEQFF
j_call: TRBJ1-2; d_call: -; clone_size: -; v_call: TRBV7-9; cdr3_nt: TGTGCCAGCAGCTTGGGGGCCTACTATGGCTACACCTTC; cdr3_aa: CASSLGAYYGYTF
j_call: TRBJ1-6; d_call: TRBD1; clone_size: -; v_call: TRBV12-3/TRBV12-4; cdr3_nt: TGTGCCAGCAGACAGGGGAATTCACCCCTCCACTTT; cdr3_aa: CASRQGNSPLHF
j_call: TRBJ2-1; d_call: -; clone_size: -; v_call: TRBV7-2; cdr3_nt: TGTGCCAGCAGCTTTACCGGACCTGTGAGGAATGAGCAGTTCTTC; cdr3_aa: CASSFTGPVRNEQFF
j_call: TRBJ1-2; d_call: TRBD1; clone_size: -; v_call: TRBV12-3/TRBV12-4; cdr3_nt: TGTGCCAGCAGTCTCAGGGGGTCTGATGGCTACACCTTC; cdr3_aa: CASSLRGSDGYTF
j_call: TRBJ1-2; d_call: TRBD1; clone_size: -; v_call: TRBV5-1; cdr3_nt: TGCGCCAGCAGCTTACCGGGACAGACGAACTATGGCTACACCTTC; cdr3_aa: CASSLPGQTNYGYTF
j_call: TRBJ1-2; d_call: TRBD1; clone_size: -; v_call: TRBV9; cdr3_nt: TGTGCCAGCAGCGCCGGAGCCCCTGTTGGAGGGGGCGACTATGGCTACACCTTC; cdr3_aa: CASSAGAPVGGGDYGYTF
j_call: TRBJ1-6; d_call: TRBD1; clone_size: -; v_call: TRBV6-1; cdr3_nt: TGTGCCAGCAGTGAAGGATCCCCAGGGGGTTTTTCACCCCTCCACTTT; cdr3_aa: CASSEGSPGGFSPLHF
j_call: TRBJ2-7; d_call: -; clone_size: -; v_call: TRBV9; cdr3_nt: TGTGCCAGCAGCGCCACTAGCCGCCACGAGCAGTACTTC; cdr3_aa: CASSATSRHEQYF
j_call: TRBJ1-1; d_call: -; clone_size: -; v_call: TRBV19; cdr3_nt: TGTGCCAGGGCCGTGGGTGGGAAGGAAGGCACTGAAGCTTTCTTT; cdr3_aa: CARAVGGKEGTEAFF
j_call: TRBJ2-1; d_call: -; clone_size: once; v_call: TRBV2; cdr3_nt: TGTGCCAGCAGTTCCGACAGCAATGAGCAGTTCTTC; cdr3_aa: CASSSDSNEQFF
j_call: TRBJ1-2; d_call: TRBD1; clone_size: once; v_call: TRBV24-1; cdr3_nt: TGTGCCACCAGACCCTACATTAGGGACAGGAACTACTCTAACTATGGCTACACCTTC; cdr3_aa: CATRPYIRDRNYSNYGYTF
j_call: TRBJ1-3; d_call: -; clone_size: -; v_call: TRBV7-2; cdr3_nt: TGTGCCAGCAGCTTATGGGTTGACCCGAAGGAGTCTGGAAACACCATATATTTT; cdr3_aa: CASSLWVDPKESGNTIYF
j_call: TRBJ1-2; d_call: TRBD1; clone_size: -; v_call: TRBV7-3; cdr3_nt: TGTGCCAGCAGCTTAACGGGGACAGGACGGGGTTATGGCTACACCTTC; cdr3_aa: CASSLTGTGRGYGYTF
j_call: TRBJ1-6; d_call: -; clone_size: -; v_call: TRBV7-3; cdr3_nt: TGTGCCAGCAGCTTAAATAGGGTAGGGAATTCACCCCTCCACTTT; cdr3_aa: CASSLNRVGNSPLHF
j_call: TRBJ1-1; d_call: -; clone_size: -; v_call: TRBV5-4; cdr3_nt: TGTGCCAGCAGCTTGAAACAGGGAAGTTTGATGAACACTGAAGCTTTCTTT; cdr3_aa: CASSLKQGSLMNTEAFF
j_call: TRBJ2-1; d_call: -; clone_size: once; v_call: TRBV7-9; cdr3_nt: TGTGCCAGCAGCTTAGACAGGCTCTTCTTTGGGAATGAGCAGTTCTTC; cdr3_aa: CASSLDRLFFGNEQFF
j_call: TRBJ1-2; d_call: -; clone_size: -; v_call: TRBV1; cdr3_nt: TGCACCAGCAGCCAAGAACCCCAGGGGGCGCCTTGCGGCTACACCTTC; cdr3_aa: CTSSQEPQGAPCGYTF
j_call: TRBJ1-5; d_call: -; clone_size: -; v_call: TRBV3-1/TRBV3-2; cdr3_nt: TGTGCCAGCAGCCACAGGGGAAATCAGCCCCAGCATTTT; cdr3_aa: CASSHRGNQPQHF
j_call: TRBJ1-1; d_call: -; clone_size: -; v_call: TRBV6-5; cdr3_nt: TGTGCCAGCAGAGTCACGAGGGATTGGGGCACTGAAGCTTTCTTT; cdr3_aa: CASRVTRDWGTEAFF
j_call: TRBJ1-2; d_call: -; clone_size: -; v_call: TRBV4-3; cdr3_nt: TGCGCCAGCAGCCAAGTCTTAGACAGGACCGCTAACTATGGCTACACCTTC; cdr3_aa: CASSQVLDRTANYGYTF
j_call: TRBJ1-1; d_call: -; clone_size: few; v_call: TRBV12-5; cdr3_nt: TGTGCTAGTGGTTTGGGGACAGTCACTGAAGCTTTCTTT; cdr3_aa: CASGLGTVTEAFF
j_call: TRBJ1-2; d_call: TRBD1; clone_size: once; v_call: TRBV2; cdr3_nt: TGTGCCAGCTTGACAGGGACGGCCAACTATGGCTACACCTTC; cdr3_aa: CASLTGTANYGYTF
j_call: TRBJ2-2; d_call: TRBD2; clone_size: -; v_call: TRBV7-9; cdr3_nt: TGTGCCAGCAGCTTAGTGCATACTAGCGGGGACACCGGGGAGCTGTTTTTT; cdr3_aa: CASSLVHTSGDTGELFF
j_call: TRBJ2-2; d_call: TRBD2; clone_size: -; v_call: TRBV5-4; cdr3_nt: TGTGCCAGCAGCTTTCGGGGGGGCCTTGTCGGGGAGCTGTTTTTT; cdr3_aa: CASSFRGGLVGELFF
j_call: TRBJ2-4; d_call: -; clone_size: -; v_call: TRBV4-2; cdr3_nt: TGTGCCAGCAGCCAAGATAGGCTAGCCTTAGGCATTCAGTACTTC; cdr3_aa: CASSQDRLALGIQYF
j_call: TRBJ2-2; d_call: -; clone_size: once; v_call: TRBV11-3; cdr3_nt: TGTGCCAGCAGCCCCGGAGGGGGGTACACCGGGGAGCTGTTTTTT; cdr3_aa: CASSPGGGYTGELFF
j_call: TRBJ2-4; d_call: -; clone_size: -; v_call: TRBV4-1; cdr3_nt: TGCGCCAGCAGCCGGCCTGTAGCCAAAAACATTCAGTACTTC; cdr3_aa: CASSRPVAKNIQYF
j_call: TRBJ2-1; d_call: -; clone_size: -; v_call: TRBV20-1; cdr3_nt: TGCAGTGCTAGATCAACTGGTGAGCAGTTCTTC; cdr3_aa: CSARSTGEQFF
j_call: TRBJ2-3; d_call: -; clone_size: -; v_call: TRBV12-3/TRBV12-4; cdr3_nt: TGTGCCAGCAGGCTAGACTCAGATACGCAGTATTTT; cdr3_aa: CASRLDSDTQYF
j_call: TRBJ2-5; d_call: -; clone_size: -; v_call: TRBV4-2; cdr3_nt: TGTGCCAGCAGCCAAGAGTACCAAGAGACCCAGTACTTC; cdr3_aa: CASSQEYQETQYF
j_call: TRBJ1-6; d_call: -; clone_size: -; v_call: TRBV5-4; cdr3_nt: TGTGCCAGCAGCCGGGGACGGGGGCCAGATTCACCCCTCCACTTT; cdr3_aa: CASSRGRGPDSPLHF
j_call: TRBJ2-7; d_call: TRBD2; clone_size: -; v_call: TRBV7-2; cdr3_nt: TGTGCCAGCAGCTTTAGCGGGGGGTCAACCTACGAGCAGTACTTC; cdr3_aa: CASSFSGGSTYEQYF
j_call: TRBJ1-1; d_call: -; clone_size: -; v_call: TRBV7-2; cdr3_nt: TGTGCCAGCAGCTTAGGGACAGTCCCGAACACTGAAGCTTTCTTT; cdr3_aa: CASSLGTVPNTEAFF
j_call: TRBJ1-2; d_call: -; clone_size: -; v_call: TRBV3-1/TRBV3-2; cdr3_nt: TGTGCCAGCAGCCAAGTGTCGGGGCCCTATGGCTACACCTTC; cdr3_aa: CASSQVSGPYGYTF
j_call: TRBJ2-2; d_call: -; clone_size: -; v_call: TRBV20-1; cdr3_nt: TGCAGTGCTAAGAGAGCCGGGGAGCTGTTTTTT; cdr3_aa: CSAKRAGELFF
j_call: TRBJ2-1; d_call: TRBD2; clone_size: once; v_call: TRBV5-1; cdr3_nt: TGCGCCAGCAGCATAGGACTAGCGGGTGTTAGGGATGAGCAGTTCTTC; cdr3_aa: CASSIGLAGVRDEQFF
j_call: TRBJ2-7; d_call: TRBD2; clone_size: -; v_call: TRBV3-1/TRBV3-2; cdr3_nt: TGTGCCAGCAGCCCTGGTCGCGGGGGGGCCTACGAGCAGTACTTC; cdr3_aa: CASSPGRGGAYEQYF
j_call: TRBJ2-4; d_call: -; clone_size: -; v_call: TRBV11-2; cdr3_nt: TGTGCCAGCAGCTCGCAGGGGCCGCTCAACATTCAGTACTTC; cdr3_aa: CASSSQGPLNIQYF
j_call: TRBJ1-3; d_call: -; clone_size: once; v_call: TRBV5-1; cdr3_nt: TGCGCCAGCAGCTTGACCGGTCCGGGATTCTCTGGAAACACCATATATTTT; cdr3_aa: CASSLTGPGFSGNTIYF
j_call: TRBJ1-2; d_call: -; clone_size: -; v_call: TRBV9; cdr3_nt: TGTGCCAGCAGCGTCGGGGACTCTCTAGGCTATGGCTACACCTTC; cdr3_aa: CASSVGDSLGYGYTF